The 5 T cell receptor beta chains in this list originate from one sample, sequenced in a study of cytomegalovirus exposure and HLA in healthy donors. Primers for the PCR totalled 60 Vbeta and 13 Jbeta. Clones were sequenced by immunoSEQ multiplex PCR, and TCRdb holds only the in-frame ones, with some missing. In the table there are 75,000 to 100,000 clones, approximately 79% of which are singletons. The sample taken for sequencing was PBMCs. These receptors were taken from a woman aged 55-70 years in good health and CMV-seropositive.

The V and J genes are TRBV6-5 and TRBJ2-1; 12 bases fit TRBD2. Germline V CDR1 and CDR2: MNHEY, SVGAGI. The CDR3 runs 15 residues. Trimming cost V 5 bases and J 7 bases; bases outside gene matches: 6. CDR3 coding DNA: TGTGCCAGCAGTCCGACTAGCGGGAGTGTGAATGAGCAGTTCTTC. This sequence encodes CASSPTSGSVNEQFF.

The chain carries TRBV5-1 and TRBJ2-3; D gene uncertain. Trimming stripped 0 bases from V and 2 bases from J, with 10 bases between. CDR3 length: 15 amino acids. Germline lookup yields CDR1 SGHRS and CDR2 YFSETQ. DNA of the CDR3: TGCGCCAGCAGCTTGGTGGCGACAACCACAGATACGCAGTATTTT. This gives the protein CASSLVATTTDTQYF.

This chain connects TRBV5-5 to TRBJ1-5, with TRBD1 as a possible D gene (6 bases). The germline V and J ends were trimmed by 5 bases and 0 bases, with 12 bases remaining between them. The CDR3 contains 15 residues. CDR1 and CDR2 (germline): SGHKS, YYEKEE (reference sequence). CDR3 sequence reads: CASRGGGHSNQPQHF. Here the CDR3 DNA reads TGTGCCAGCAGGGGCGGGGGCCATAGCAATCAGCCCCAGCATTTT. The variable domain in full, completed from reference TRBV5-5 and TRBJ1-5, reads DAGVTQSPTHLIKTRGQQVTLRCSPISGHKSVSWYQQVLGQGPQFIFQYYEKEERGRGNFPDRFSARQFPNYSSELNVNALLLGDSALYLCASRGGGHSNQPQHFGDGTRLSIL.

This clone occurred a few times. This chain links TRBV4-1 with TRBJ1-1, with D maybe TRBD1 (5 bases). The germline V and J ends were trimmed by 0 bases and 0 bases, with 11 bases remaining between them. The germline gives CDR1 MGHRA, CDR2 YSYEKL. The CDR3 is 16 residues long. The CDR3 DNA follows: TGCGCCAGCAGCCAAGATCGGGCGGGGCTGAACACTGAAGCTTTCTTT. Its protein is CASSQDRAGLNTEAFF.

The chain combines TRBV4-2 with TRBJ1-1; weak D call: TRBD1 (5 bases). Trimming pared 4 bases from V and 0 bases from J, leaving 12 bases between. The germline gives CDR1 LGHNA, CDR2 YNFKEQ. The CDR3 is made up of 15 amino acids. The CDR3 nucleotides read TGTGCCAGCAGCCGGGAGGGGACGGTGAACACTGAAGCTTTCTTT. It specifies CASSREGTVNTEAFF.